This T cell receptor (beta chain) was recovered during a study of blood T cell repertoires in COVID-19. Turning to the study itself: From the United States, Italy and Spain came samples of acute and convalescent COVID-19. T cells, B-cell-depleted T cells, or PBMCs supplied cDNA or gDNA.

In the authors' methods: Estimation of nucleated cell counts was performed using reference gene primer amplification. Assay used: immunoSEQ multiplex PCR; TCRdb lists only in-frame clones, some missing. That table furnishes V, J and clone size, whereas the DNA furnished D and trimming. The sample carries about 380,000 clones, approximately 81% recorded once. The sequenced sample was peripheral blood. The TCR comes from a woman under 30 with acute or convalescent COVID-19.

The DNA for the CDR3 is TGTGCCAGCAGCCCAAGGACAGGGAACACGAAGGACATTCAGTACTTC. Protein sequence: CASSPRTGNTKDIQYF. The J gene is TRBJ2-4, the V gene TRBV7-6, with 8 bases fitting TRBD1. The CDR3 loop spans 16 amino acids. Germline loops: CDR1 SGHVS, CDR2 FNYEAQ. The V segment lost 5 bases and the J segment 8 bases; nucleotides outside the gene matches: 14.